A selection of T cell receptor beta chains follows, all from one sample in a study of OX40 agonist ivuxolimab in advanced cancers. Only in-frame clones appear in the TCRdb table, and some are missing; sequencing was by immunoSEQ multiplex PCR. The sample holds 75,000 to 80,000 clones, roughly 87% seen once. Specimen: CD4+ or CD8+ T cells sorted from blood, collected in a trial of the OX40 agonist ivuxolimab. The receptors were gathered from an adult with an advanced solid tumor such as melanoma, head and neck, liver or kidney cancer. Both conserved end residues are part of each CDR3. The D gene is left open where the match is weak. Some rows have no size entry. The others give once, few or many, or a class for an expanded clone.

d_call: NA
j_call: TRBJ2-1
cdr3_length: 16
v_call: TRBV5-6
clone_size: once
cdr3_nt: TGTGCCAGCAGCTTTCGGACCGTAAGCTCCTACAATGAGCAGTTCTTC
cdr3_aa: CASSFRTVSSYNEQFF

d_call: TRBD2
j_call: TRBJ2-1
cdr3_length: 14
v_call: TRBV30
clone_size: NA
cdr3_nt: TGTGCTGTACAGGGACTAGCGGACTACAATGAGCAGTTCTTC
cdr3_aa: CAVQGLADYNEQFF

d_call: TRBD1
j_call: TRBJ1-5
cdr3_length: 14
v_call: TRBV29-1
clone_size: NA
cdr3_nt: TGCAGCGTAGCTAGAGGACAGGGCGATCAGCCCCAGCATTTT
cdr3_aa: CSVARGQGDQPQHF

d_call: NA
j_call: TRBJ1-2
cdr3_length: 15
v_call: TRBV4-3
clone_size: few
cdr3_nt: TGCGCCAGCAGCCAAGATCCTCAGCTTAACTATGGCTACACCTTC
cdr3_aa: CASSQDPQLNYGYTF

d_call: NA
j_call: TRBJ1-1
cdr3_length: 14
v_call: TRBV5-6
clone_size: NA
cdr3_nt: TGTGCCAGCAGCGGTGGGACCCGGGACACTGAAGCTTTCTTT
cdr3_aa: CASSGGTRDTEAFF

d_call: NA
j_call: TRBJ1-5
cdr3_length: 15
v_call: TRBV5-4
clone_size: NA
cdr3_nt: TGTGCCAGCAGCTCCGGACCGCGGGGGGATCAGCCCCAGCATTTT
cdr3_aa: CASSSGPRGDQPQHF

d_call: NA
j_call: TRBJ1-2
cdr3_length: 14
v_call: TRBV5-6
clone_size: NA
cdr3_nt: TGTGCCTCATGGGGGAGCCTTACTAACTATGGCTACACCTTC
cdr3_aa: CASWGSLTNYGYTF

d_call: NA
j_call: TRBJ2-7
cdr3_length: 11
v_call: TRBV19
clone_size: NA
cdr3_nt: TGTGCCAGTAGGACCGGGACCGAGCAGTACTTC
cdr3_aa: CASRTGTEQYF

d_call: NA
j_call: TRBJ2-1
cdr3_length: 15
v_call: TRBV4-1
clone_size: NA
cdr3_nt: TGCGCCAGCAGCCAAGTAAACAGGGCGTCCAATGAGCAGTTCTTC
cdr3_aa: CASSQVNRASNEQFF

d_call: NA
j_call: TRBJ1-1
cdr3_length: 14
v_call: TRBV9
clone_size: NA
cdr3_nt: TGTGCCAGCAGCGCCCTACACTCAAACACTGAAGCTTTCTTT
cdr3_aa: CASSALHSNTEAFF

d_call: NA
j_call: TRBJ1-4
cdr3_length: 16
v_call: TRBV7-9
clone_size: NA
cdr3_nt: TGTGCCAGCAGCTCTTGGCCAGGCCAAACTAATGAAAAACTGTTTTTT
cdr3_aa: CASSSWPGQTNEKLFF

d_call: TRBD2
j_call: TRBJ2-3
cdr3_length: 13
v_call: TRBV19
clone_size: NA
cdr3_nt: TGTGCCAGTAGTATAACTAGCGAGGATACGCAGTATTTT
cdr3_aa: CASSITSEDTQYF

d_call: TRBD1
j_call: TRBJ2-7
cdr3_length: 12
v_call: TRBV10-3
clone_size: NA
cdr3_nt: TGTGCCATCAAAGGACAGGGCCACGAGCAGTACTTC
cdr3_aa: CAIKGQGHEQYF

d_call: TRBD2
j_call: TRBJ2-1
cdr3_length: 12
v_call: TRBV28
clone_size: once
cdr3_nt: TGTGCCAGCAGCTCCCGGACTAGCGCGATGTTCTTC
cdr3_aa: CASSSRTSAMFF

d_call: TRBD1
j_call: TRBJ2-1
cdr3_length: 13
v_call: TRBV11-2
clone_size: NA
cdr3_nt: TGTGCCAGCAGCTTTACAGGGGACAATGAGCAGTTCTTC
cdr3_aa: CASSFTGDNEQFF

d_call: TRBD1
j_call: TRBJ2-7
cdr3_length: 14
v_call: TRBV30
clone_size: NA
cdr3_nt: TGTGCCTGGAGTCACCGGGACAGGGGCTACGAGCAGTACTTC
cdr3_aa: CAWSHRDRGYEQYF

d_call: NA
j_call: TRBJ1-2
cdr3_length: 13
v_call: TRBV15
clone_size: NA
cdr3_nt: TGTGCCACCAGCAGGGAAGGGACTTATGGCTACACCTTC
cdr3_aa: CATSREGTYGYTF

d_call: NA
j_call: TRBJ1-2
cdr3_length: 13
v_call: TRBV28
clone_size: NA
cdr3_nt: TGTGCCAGCAGTTTCTCCGAGAACTATGGCTACACCTTC
cdr3_aa: CASSFSENYGYTF

d_call: NA
j_call: TRBJ1-6
cdr3_length: 13
v_call: TRBV9
clone_size: NA
cdr3_nt: TGTGCCAGCACTCGAGGGGAGGGTTCACCCCTCCACTTT
cdr3_aa: CASTRGEGSPLHF

d_call: TRBD1
j_call: TRBJ2-1
cdr3_length: 15
v_call: TRBV28
clone_size: once
cdr3_nt: TGTGCCAGCAGTTCCCCGGGACAGGGGATCAATGAGCAGTTCTTC
cdr3_aa: CASSSPGQGINEQFF

d_call: NA
j_call: TRBJ1-1
cdr3_length: 11
v_call: TRBV19
clone_size: few
cdr3_nt: TGTGCCAGTCTCACAGGGTTGGGAGCTTTCTTT
cdr3_aa: CASLTGLGAFF

d_call: NA
j_call: TRBJ2-3
cdr3_length: 16
v_call: TRBV19
clone_size: NA
cdr3_nt: TGTGCCAGTAGTATCGCGACAGGACTGCGGACAGATACGCAGTATTTT
cdr3_aa: CASSIATGLRTDTQYF

d_call: NA
j_call: TRBJ1-1
cdr3_length: 13
v_call: TRBV18
clone_size: once
cdr3_nt: TGTGCCAGCTCTTTCCGGGAGAGTTTTGAAGCTTTCTTT
cdr3_aa: CASSFRESFEAFF

d_call: TRBD1
j_call: TRBJ2-7
cdr3_length: 15
v_call: TRBV28
clone_size: NA
cdr3_nt: TGTGCCAGCCGTCCCCGGGACAGGGGGCTCCTCGAGCAGTACTTC
cdr3_aa: CASRPRDRGLLEQYF

d_call: NA
j_call: TRBJ1-5
cdr3_length: 12
v_call: TRBV29-1
clone_size: NA
cdr3_nt: TGCAGCGTTGCAGGGGCCAATCAGCCCCAGCATTTT
cdr3_aa: CSVAGANQPQHF

d_call: NA
j_call: TRBJ2-7
cdr3_length: 10
v_call: TRBV28
clone_size: NA
cdr3_nt: TGTGCCAGCGGGACCTACGAGCAGTACTTC
cdr3_aa: CASGTYEQYF

d_call: TRBD1
j_call: TRBJ1-2
cdr3_length: 15
v_call: TRBV27
clone_size: NA
cdr3_nt: TGTGCCAGCAGTTTAGTTCAGGGGGCTGGCTATGGCTACACCTTC
cdr3_aa: CASSLVQGAGYGYTF

d_call: NA
j_call: TRBJ1-1
cdr3_length: 15
v_call: TRBV4-3
clone_size: NA
cdr3_nt: TGCGCCAGCAGCCTCGAACCCCAGGACAGCACTGAAGCTTTCTTT
cdr3_aa: CASSLEPQDSTEAFF

d_call: TRBD1
j_call: TRBJ2-2
cdr3_length: 15
v_call: TRBV27
clone_size: NA
cdr3_nt: TGTGCCAGCACTAACAGGGGGCGCGGGACCGGGGAGCTGTTTTTT
cdr3_aa: CASTNRGRGTGELFF

d_call: NA
j_call: TRBJ1-2
cdr3_length: 13
v_call: TRBV30
clone_size: NA
cdr3_nt: TGTGCCTGGAGCCTGTTTGGTGATTATGGCTACACCTTC
cdr3_aa: CAWSLFGDYGYTF

d_call: NA
j_call: TRBJ2-7
cdr3_length: 13
v_call: TRBV27
clone_size: NA
cdr3_nt: TGTGCCAGCAGTTTGCGTCAGAGAAACGAGCAGTACTTC
cdr3_aa: CASSLRQRNEQYF

d_call: TRBD2
j_call: TRBJ2-1
cdr3_length: 15
v_call: TRBV19
clone_size: NA
cdr3_nt: TGTGCCAGTAGTAGAGAGCGGGGGGCCTACAATGAGCAGTTCTTC
cdr3_aa: CASSRERGAYNEQFF

d_call: TRBD2
j_call: TRBJ2-5
cdr3_length: 17
v_call: TRBV2
clone_size: NA
cdr3_nt: TGTGCCAGCAGGGAAAGGACTAGCGGGGGAAGGGGGGAGACCCAGTACTTC
cdr3_aa: CASRERTSGGRGETQYF

d_call: TRBD2
j_call: TRBJ2-1
cdr3_length: 15
v_call: TRBV7-3
clone_size: NA
cdr3_nt: TGTGCCAGCAGCCTTTGGGGAGGGCCCTACAATGAGCAGTTCTTC
cdr3_aa: CASSLWGGPYNEQFF

d_call: TRBD1
j_call: TRBJ2-5
cdr3_length: 14
v_call: TRBV30
clone_size: NA
cdr3_nt: TGTGCCTGGAGTGTTCAGGGGGCTGGTGAGACCCAGTACTTC
cdr3_aa: CAWSVQGAGETQYF

d_call: NA
j_call: TRBJ2-7
cdr3_length: 14
v_call: TRBV28
clone_size: NA
cdr3_nt: TGTGCCAGCAGACCGACTAGGACTCTGTACGAGCAGTACTTC
cdr3_aa: CASRPTRTLYEQYF

d_call: NA
j_call: TRBJ2-1
cdr3_length: 16
v_call: TRBV5-1
clone_size: NA
cdr3_nt: TGCGCCAGCAGCTTGGTAGGAGGGACCTCCTACAATGAGCAGTTCTTC
cdr3_aa: CASSLVGGTSYNEQFF

d_call: NA
j_call: TRBJ2-7
cdr3_length: 13
v_call: TRBV23-1
clone_size: NA
cdr3_nt: TGCGCCAGCAGTATAAAGAGGGGCTACGAGCAGTACTTC
cdr3_aa: CASSIKRGYEQYF

d_call: NA
j_call: TRBJ1-2
cdr3_length: 14
v_call: TRBV10-2
clone_size: many
cdr3_nt: TGCGCCAGCAGCTCCCACATCGTCCGGTATGGCTACACCTTC
cdr3_aa: CASSSHIVRYGYTF

d_call: NA
j_call: TRBJ2-2
cdr3_length: 14
v_call: TRBV6-5
clone_size: few
cdr3_nt: TGTGCCAGCAGCCCCCGGAGGGGAACCGGGGAGCTGTTTTTT
cdr3_aa: CASSPRRGTGELFF

d_call: NA
j_call: TRBJ2-6
cdr3_length: 13
v_call: TRBV14
clone_size: NA
cdr3_nt: TGTGCCAGCAGCCAAGGACCGGGACACCGTCTGACTTTC
cdr3_aa: CASSQGPGHRLTF

d_call: NA
j_call: TRBJ2-3
cdr3_length: 13
v_call: TRBV7-3
clone_size: once
cdr3_nt: TGTGCCAGCAGCTTGTCCGGGGCGGATACGCAGTATTTT
cdr3_aa: CASSLSGADTQYF

d_call: NA
j_call: TRBJ2-7
cdr3_length: 16
v_call: TRBV27
clone_size: NA
cdr3_nt: TGTGCCAGCAGTTTAGAGACTAGAACGGTACCGGGGGAGCAGTACTTC
cdr3_aa: CASSLETRTVPGEQYF

d_call: NA
j_call: TRBJ2-4
cdr3_length: 17
v_call: TRBV10-3
clone_size: NA
cdr3_nt: TGTGCCATCAGTGAGTCGATGGCAGGGACGGCCAAAAACATTCAGTACTTC
cdr3_aa: CAISESMAGTAKNIQYF

d_call: NA
j_call: TRBJ2-2
cdr3_length: 16
v_call: TRBV9
clone_size: NA
cdr3_nt: TGTGCCAGCAGCGTAGCCGGGGGGCGGCGGACCGGGGAGCTGTTTTTT
cdr3_aa: CASSVAGGRRTGELFF

d_call: TRBD1
j_call: TRBJ2-5
cdr3_length: 16
v_call: TRBV7-9
clone_size: NA
cdr3_nt: TGTGCCAGCAGCTTAGGGACAGGGGGCTATGGGGAGACCCAGTACTTC
cdr3_aa: CASSLGTGGYGETQYF

d_call: NA
j_call: TRBJ2-5
cdr3_length: 16
v_call: TRBV6-1
clone_size: NA
cdr3_nt: TGTGCCAGCAGTGAAAAGATGTGGGCCGCGGGGGAGACCCAGTACTTC
cdr3_aa: CASSEKMWAAGETQYF

d_call: TRBD1
j_call: TRBJ2-7
cdr3_length: 15
v_call: TRBV5-6
clone_size: NA
cdr3_nt: TGTGCCAGCAGCCAGGACAGGGGATTTAGCTACGAGCAGTACTTC
cdr3_aa: CASSQDRGFSYEQYF

d_call: TRBD1
j_call: TRBJ1-2
cdr3_length: 15
v_call: TRBV7-3
clone_size: NA
cdr3_nt: TGTGCCAGCAGCTCCTTCGGACAGGGAGGGTATGGCTACACCTTC
cdr3_aa: CASSSFGQGGYGYTF

d_call: NA
j_call: TRBJ1-5
cdr3_length: 13
v_call: TRBV30
clone_size: NA
cdr3_nt: TGTGCCTGGAGTGGAGGATATAATCAGCCCCAGCATTTT
cdr3_aa: CAWSGGYNQPQHF